This T cell receptor beta chain was obtained from a study of blood T cell repertoires in COVID-19. Study overall: Samples taken during acute and convalescent COVID-19 were collected in the United States, Italy and Spain. PBMCs, B-cell-depleted T cells, or T cells provided the cDNA or gDNA that made up the material.

Methods used by the authors: It was from reference gene primer amplification that nucleated cell counts were estimated. Assay: immunoSEQ multiplex PCR; the TCRdb copy retains only in-frame clones and omits some. V, J and clone size are taken as reported in that table, and D and trimming were inferred from the DNA itself. Of fewer than 20,000 clones listed, 80% to 90% are singletons. This CDR3 is built from 17 residues. Germline CDR1 is LGHDT and CDR2 is YNNKEL (reference sequence). Trimming took 1 base from V and 7 from J; bases not matched to a gene: 8. The specimen sequenced was peripheral blood. The rearrangement uses TRBV3-1 (or the pseudogene TRBV3-2) and TRBJ2-1, with 12 positions matching TRBD1. The receptor was derived from a man older than 75 with active COVID-19. The CDR3 loop reads CASSQVWGQGARNEQFF. In nucleotides, the CDR3 is TGTGCCAGCAGCCAAGTTTGGGGACAGGGGGCCCGTAATGAGCAGTTCTTC.